The sequence of this T cell receptor beta chain was determined in a study of T cells after yellow fever vaccination. About the study: The fractions with low cell numbers were processed using SMART-Seq v4 Ultra Low Input. General observations from the study: Abundant bulk-derived clonotypes could contaminate FACS-sorted repertoires. Though weaker, the secondary response peaked faster, on day 5 versus 15. Booster sampling recovered most clones from primary vaccination (96% CD4, around 90% CD8).

Germline lookup yields CDR1 SGHTA and CDR2 FQGNSA. V dropped 0 bases and J dropped 1 base, with 12 bases sitting between them. This CDR3 comprises 16 residues. TCRdb processed the 5' RACE reads anew with MiXCR; each CDR3 protein has one entry. The data contain some 320,000 distinct CDR3 sequences, roughly 10% of them singletons. There are a few counts of this clonotype. Its antigen is as yet unknown. This clonotype was obtained from a man between 18 and 35 years old who received the YFV17D yellow fever vaccine. The chain joins TRBV7-2 to TRBJ1-1, with D maybe TRBD1 (5 bases). Sequenced here: CD4+ T cells sorted from PBMCs, sampled 45 days after the yellow fever booster vaccination. The CDR3 reads CASSLAHGGENTEAFF. Written as DNA, the CDR3 is TGTGCCAGCAGCTTAGCGCATGGAGGGGAGAACACTGAAGCTTTCTTT.